The rows below give T cell receptor beta chains drawn from one sample of a study of control samples from healthy donors and cancer patients. TCRdb's copy holds only in-frame clones and misses some; the assay was immunoSEQ multiplex PCR. Counted here are 100,000 to 150,000 clones, around 90% occurring once; the ten biggest clones make up about 2.5%. Sequencing input: blood. All receptors derive from a man aged 40-50 years in good health. The CDR3 runs from the conserved cysteine through the conserved F or W. D genes are given only for firm matches. Part of the rows lack a size; the others show once, few, many or a class for expanded clones.

d_call clone_size j_call v_call cdr3_nt cdr3_aa
- - TRBJ1-1 TRBV6-5 TGTGCCAGCAGGGACCCCCGGGCCGCGAGCACTGAAGCTTTCTTT CASRDPRAASTEAFF
- - TRBJ2-2 TRBV7-9 TGTGCCAGCATTCCCCGACAGACCACCGGGGAGCTGTTTTTT CASIPRQTTGELFF
- - TRBJ1-4 TRBV14 TGTGCCAGCAGCCAAGGGGAACTCCGTAATGAAAAACTGTTTTTT CASSQGELRNEKLFF
- - TRBJ2-5 TRBV5-1 TGCGCCAGCAGCTTGGAACAGACCCAGTACTTC CASSLEQTQYF
- - TRBJ1-3 TRBV7-9 TGTGCCAGCAGCCCCGACGGGAGTTCTGGAAACACCATATATTTT CASSPDGSSGNTIYF
- - TRBJ1-2 TRBV5-6 TGTGCCAGCAGCTTGGTATCCGGACCAGGCTATGGCTACACCTTC CASSLVSGPGYGYTF
- - TRBJ2-1 TRBV5-6 TGTGCCAGCAGCTACGGATTAAATGAGCAGTTCTTC CASSYGLNEQFF
TRBD1 - TRBJ2-7 TRBV13 TGTGCCAGCAGCTTCCGGCAGGGGGCGACTTGGAGCTACGAGCAGTACTTC CASSFRQGATWSYEQYF
TRBD2 - TRBJ2-7 TRBV14 TGTGCCAGCAGCCCCCTTGGAGGTACCGGGACTACCTACTTC CASSPLGGTGTTYF
- - TRBJ1-2 TRBV27 TGTGCCAGCAGTTTATATGGCAGTACTAACTATGGCTACACCTTC CASSLYGSTNYGYTF
- - TRBJ2-1 TRBV3-1/TRBV3-2 TGTGCCAGCAGCCAAGTTTGGTCGGGGGCGGCGGGTGAGCAGTTCTTC CASSQVWSGAAGEQFF
- - TRBJ1-1 TRBV6-5 TGTGCCAGCAGTTACTCCACCTACATGAACACTGAAGCTTTCTTT CASSYSTYMNTEAFF
- - TRBJ2-2 TRBV7-3 TGTGCCAGCAGCTTAACAGTTTCCACCGGGGAGCTGTTTTTT CASSLTVSTGELFF
- few TRBJ2-5 TRBV3-1/TRBV3-2 TGTGCCAGCAGCCAAGATTTACAGCAAGAGACCCAGTACTTC CASSQDLQQETQYF
- - TRBJ2-1 TRBV7-3 TGTGCCAGCAGCCCGCCAGGGTTCCCCAATGAGCAGTTCTTC CASSPPGFPNEQFF
- - TRBJ2-7 TRBV9 TGTGCCAGCAGCGCCGTTGGAAGTCCTACGAACGAGCAGTACTTC CASSAVGSPTNEQYF
- - TRBJ1-1 TRBV7-3 TGTGCCAGCAGCTCTCGGACGAACACTGAAGCTTTCTTT CASSSRTNTEAFF
- - TRBJ1-5 TRBV19 TGTGCCAGTAGTCCAGGGACCGCTAGCAATCAGCCCCAGCATTTT CASSPGTASNQPQHF
- few TRBJ1-2 TRBV16 TGTGCCAGCAGCTCAAACTTGGCGGGCTACACCTTC CASSSNLAGYTF
- once TRBJ1-4 TRBV30 TGTGCCTGGAGTTCCGGGGCATCAGAAAAACTGTTTTTT CAWSSGASEKLFF
TRBD1 - TRBJ1-2 TRBV18 TGTGCCAGCTCACCCGACAGGGCCTATGGCTACACCTTC CASSPDRAYGYTF
TRBD2 few TRBJ2-1 TRBV6-5 TGTGCCAGCAGTTACTCTGCGGGGGGGCCGTATGAGCAGTTCTTC CASSYSAGGPYEQFF
TRBD1 - TRBJ1-2 TRBV2 TGTGCCAGCAGTTTCGGGACAGGGGGCTATGGCTACACCTTC CASSFGTGGYGYTF
TRBD1 - TRBJ1-5 TRBV5-1 TGCGCCAGCAGCTGGGGACAGGTTGGCCAGCCCCAGCATTTT CASSWGQVGQPQHF
TRBD1 - TRBJ1-5 TRBV29-1 TGCAGCGTTACATTGGGACAGGGTACACCTGGCAATCAGCCCCAGCATTTT CSVTLGQGTPGNQPQHF
- once TRBJ1-2 TRBV6-4 TGTGCCAGCAGTGAAGGGTTTGAGGGGGGCTATGGCTACACCTTC CASSEGFEGGYGYTF
- - TRBJ1-1 TRBV3-1/TRBV3-2 TGTGCCAGCAGCCAATTTTCCGCGGATACTGAAGCTTTCTTT CASSQFSADTEAFF
- - TRBJ1-2 TRBV7-9 TGTGCCAGCAGCCCGGCGGGTAACTATGGCTACACCTTC CASSPAGNYGYTF
TRBD1 - TRBJ1-4 TRBV4-1 TGCGCCAGCAGCCAATCAGGGGGGAAGAGTGAAAAACTGTTTTTT CASSQSGGKSEKLFF
- - TRBJ2-7 TRBV21-1 TGTGCCAGCAGCGACCGGGGGGGCCGGAGGGCCTTGTTCTCCTACGAGCAGTACTTC CASSDRGGRRALFSYEQYF
- once TRBJ2-5 TRBV7-9 TGTGCCAGCAGCTTTGACAGGATCCAAGAGACCCAGTACTTC CASSFDRIQETQYF
- - TRBJ1-2 TRBV25-1 TGTGCCAGCACATCCGACACGGACTATGGCTACACCTTC CASTSDTDYGYTF
TRBD1 - TRBJ2-2 TRBV5-1 TGCGCCAGCAGACTACAGGGGGCTGTGAACACCGGGGAGCTGTTTTTT CASRLQGAVNTGELFF
TRBD2 - TRBJ2-5 TRBV4-1 TGCGCCAGCAGCCAAGATCCGGGGGGGGCGCGTGGAGAGACCCAGTACTTC CASSQDPGGARGETQYF
TRBD2 - TRBJ2-1 TRBV24-1 TGTGCCACCAGTGCCGACGGGACTAGCGGCAATGAGCAGTTCTTC CATSADGTSGNEQFF
- - TRBJ1-1 TRBV11-2 TGTGCCAGCAACCCCACAGTGAACACTGAAGCTTTCTTT CASNPTVNTEAFF
- - TRBJ2-3 TRBV27 TGTGCCAGCAGCTTAGTTCCAGATACGCAGTATTTT CASSLVPDTQYF
TRBD1 - TRBJ1-5 TRBV27 TGTGCCAGCAGTATGACAGGGGTCAATCAGCCCCAGCATTTT CASSMTGVNQPQHF
TRBD1 - TRBJ2-7 TRBV19 TGTGCCAGTAAGGGACAGGGGGCTGCAGAGCAGTACTTC CASKGQGAAEQYF
TRBD1 once TRBJ1-2 TRBV29-1 TGCAGCGTTGAAGAAGGGCAGGGGGCCCTTACGATCTATGGCTACACCTTC CSVEEGQGALTIYGYTF
- - TRBJ1-1 TRBV5-1 TGCGCCAGCAGCCGGGGGACGAACACTGAAGCTTTCTTT CASSRGTNTEAFF
- - TRBJ1-1 TRBV5-5 TGTGCCAGCAGCTTCGGCGCGGAAAACACTGAAGCTTTCTTT CASSFGAENTEAFF
- few TRBJ1-2 TRBV6-5 TGTGCCAGCAGTACCCCAGGACATGGCTACACCTTC CASSTPGHGYTF
- - TRBJ2-7 TRBV23-1 TGCGCCAGCAAACAGGGTACCTACGAGCAGTACTTC CASKQGTYEQYF
TRBD1 - TRBJ1-6 TRBV9 TGTGCCAGCAGCGAGACAGGGGGCGCTTCACCCCTCCACTTT CASSETGGASPLHF
- - TRBJ2-5 TRBV15 TGTGCCACCTCCGCAGGTACTTTGGGGACCCAGTACTTC CATSAGTLGTQYF
TRBD2 - TRBJ2-3 TRBV4-2 TGTGCCAGCAGCCAAGATGTAGCGGGGGGGAACACAGATACGCAGTATTTT CASSQDVAGGNTDTQYF
TRBD2 - TRBJ2-3 TRBV10-3 TGTGCCATCAGTGAAAAAAAATTAATGACTAGCGGGGGTTACACAGATACGCAGTATTTT CAISEKKLMTSGGYTDTQYF
TRBD1 - TRBJ1-4 TRBV2 TGTGCCACCTTGACAGGGTCTGAGGTCCCCAATGAAAAACTGTTTTTT CATLTGSEVPNEKLFF
- - TRBJ1-1 TRBV19 TGTGCCAGTAGTATGACAGCCACTGAAGCTTTCTTT CASSMTATEAFF
- - TRBJ1-5 TRBV21-1 TGTGCCAAGCTGGGACCGACAGAGAATCAGCCCCAGCATTTT CAKLGPTENQPQHF
- - TRBJ2-5 TRBV9 TGTGCCAGCAGCACCGACAACCTGGGGGAGACCCAGTACTTC CASSTDNLGETQYF
TRBD2 - TRBJ2-1 TRBV7-9 TGTGCCAGCAGCTTTTCACTAGCGGGGTTGGGACATGAGCAGTTCTTC CASSFSLAGLGHEQFF
- - TRBJ1-4 TRBV18 TGTGCCAGCTCACGGGGAGCCTTTAATGAAAAACTGTTTTTT CASSRGAFNEKLFF
- few TRBJ1-4 TRBV6-6 TGTGCCGTCCAAAAGTTGGGGGCGGGGGATGAAAAACTGTTTTTT CAVQKLGAGDEKLFF